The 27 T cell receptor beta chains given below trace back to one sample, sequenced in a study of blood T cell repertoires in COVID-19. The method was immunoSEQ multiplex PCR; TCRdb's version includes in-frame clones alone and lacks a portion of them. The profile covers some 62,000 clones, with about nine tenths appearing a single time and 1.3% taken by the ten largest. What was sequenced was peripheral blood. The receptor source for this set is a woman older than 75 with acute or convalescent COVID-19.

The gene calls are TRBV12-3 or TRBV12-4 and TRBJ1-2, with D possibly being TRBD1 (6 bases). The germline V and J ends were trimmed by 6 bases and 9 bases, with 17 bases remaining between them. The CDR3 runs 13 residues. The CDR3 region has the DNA TGTGCCAGCAGCCTAGGGGGTCTGAAGCGCTACACCTTC. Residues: CASSLGGLKRYTF.

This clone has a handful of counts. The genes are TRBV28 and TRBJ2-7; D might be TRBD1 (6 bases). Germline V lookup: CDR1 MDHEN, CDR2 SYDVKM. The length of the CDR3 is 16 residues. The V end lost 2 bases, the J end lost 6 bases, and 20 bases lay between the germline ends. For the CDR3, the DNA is TGTGCCAGCAGTTTACTTTCAGGGGCTGTCGTTGGCGAGCAGTACTTC. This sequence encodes CASSLLSGAVVGEQYF.

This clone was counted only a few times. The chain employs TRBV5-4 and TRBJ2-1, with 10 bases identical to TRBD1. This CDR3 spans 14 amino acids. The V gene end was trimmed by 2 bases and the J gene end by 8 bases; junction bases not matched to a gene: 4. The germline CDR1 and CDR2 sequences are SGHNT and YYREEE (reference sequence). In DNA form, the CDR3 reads TGTGCCAGCAGCTTAGGGACAGGGGTGGATGAGCAGTTCTTC. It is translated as CASSLGTGVDEQFF.

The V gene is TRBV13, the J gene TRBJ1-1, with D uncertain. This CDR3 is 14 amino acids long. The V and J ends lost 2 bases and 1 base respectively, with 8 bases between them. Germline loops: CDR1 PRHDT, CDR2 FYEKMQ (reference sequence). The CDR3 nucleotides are TGTGCCAGCAGCTTAATGGCCACGAACACTGAAGCTTTCTTT. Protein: CASSLMATNTEAFF.

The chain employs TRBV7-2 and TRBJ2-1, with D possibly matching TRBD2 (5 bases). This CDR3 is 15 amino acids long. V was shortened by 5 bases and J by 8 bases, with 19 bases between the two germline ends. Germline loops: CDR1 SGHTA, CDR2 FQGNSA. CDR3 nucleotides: TGTGCCAGCAGCGCCTTAGGAGGAGGCTGGGATGAGCAGTTCTTC. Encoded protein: CASSALGGGWDEQFF.

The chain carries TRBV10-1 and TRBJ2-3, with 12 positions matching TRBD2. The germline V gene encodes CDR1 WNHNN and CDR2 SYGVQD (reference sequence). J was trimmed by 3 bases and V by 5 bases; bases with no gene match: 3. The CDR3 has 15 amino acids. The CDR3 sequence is CASSQGLAGTDTQYF. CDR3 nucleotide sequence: TGCGCCAGCAGTCAAGGACTAGCGGGAACAGATACGCAGTATTTT.

CDR3 coding DNA: TGTGCCAGCAGCCAAGGACAGGGAGGTTCCTACAATGAGCAGTTCTTC. This translates into CASSQGQGGSYNEQFF. V gene TRBV4-2 combines with J gene TRBJ2-1; D may be TRBD1 (7 bases). This CDR3 contains 16 residues. V shed 1 base and J shed 1 base, with 11 bases lying between them. Per the germline V gene, CDR1 is LGHNA and CDR2 is YNFKEQ.

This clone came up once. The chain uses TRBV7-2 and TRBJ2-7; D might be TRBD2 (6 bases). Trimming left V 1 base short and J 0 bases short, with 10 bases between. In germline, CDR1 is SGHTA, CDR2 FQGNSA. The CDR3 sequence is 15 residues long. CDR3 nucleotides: TGTGCCAGCAGCTTAGTGGCGGGGAACTCCTACGAGCAGTACTTC. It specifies CASSLVAGNSYEQYF.

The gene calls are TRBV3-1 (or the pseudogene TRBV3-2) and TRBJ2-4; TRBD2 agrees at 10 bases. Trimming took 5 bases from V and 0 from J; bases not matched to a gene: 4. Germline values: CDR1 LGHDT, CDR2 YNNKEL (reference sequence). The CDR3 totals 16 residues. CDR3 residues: CASSERGGKAKNIQYF. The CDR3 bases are TGTGCCAGCAGCGAGCGGGGGGGAAAAGCCAAAAACATTCAGTACTTC.

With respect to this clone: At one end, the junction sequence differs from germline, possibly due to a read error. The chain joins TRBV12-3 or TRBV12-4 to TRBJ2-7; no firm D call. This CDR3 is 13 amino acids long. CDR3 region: CASSLDAGYGQYF. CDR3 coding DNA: TGTGCCAGCAGTTTAGATGCCGGGTACGGGCAGTACTTC.

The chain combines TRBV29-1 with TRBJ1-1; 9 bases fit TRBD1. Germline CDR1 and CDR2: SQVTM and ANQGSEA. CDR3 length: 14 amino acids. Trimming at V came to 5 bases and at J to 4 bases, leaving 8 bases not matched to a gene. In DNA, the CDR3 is TGCAGCGTTCGGGACAGGGAAAGGCGCACTGAAGCTTTCTTT. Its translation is CSVRDRERRTEAFF.

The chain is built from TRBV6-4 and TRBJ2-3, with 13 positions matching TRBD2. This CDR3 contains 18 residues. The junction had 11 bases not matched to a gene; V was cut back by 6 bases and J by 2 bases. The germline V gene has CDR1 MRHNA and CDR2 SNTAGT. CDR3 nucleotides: TGTGCCAGCAGATGGGTCGGCGGACTAGCGGGGGTCACAGATACGCAGTATTTT. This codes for CASRWVGGLAGVTDTQYF.

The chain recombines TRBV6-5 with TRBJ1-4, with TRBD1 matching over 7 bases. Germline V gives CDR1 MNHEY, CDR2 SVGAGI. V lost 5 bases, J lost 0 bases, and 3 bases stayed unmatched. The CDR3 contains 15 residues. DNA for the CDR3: TGTGCCAGCAGTCTTCAGGGGGCAACTAATGAAAAACTGTTTTTT. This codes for CASSLQGATNEKLFF.

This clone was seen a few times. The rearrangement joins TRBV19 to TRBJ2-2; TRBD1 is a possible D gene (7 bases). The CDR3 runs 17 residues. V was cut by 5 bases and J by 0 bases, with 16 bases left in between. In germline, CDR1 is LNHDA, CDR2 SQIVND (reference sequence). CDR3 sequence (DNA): TGTGCCAGTAGTCCCCGGGGCGGGACAGCGAACACCGGGGAGCTGTTTTTT. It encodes CASSPRGGTANTGELFF.

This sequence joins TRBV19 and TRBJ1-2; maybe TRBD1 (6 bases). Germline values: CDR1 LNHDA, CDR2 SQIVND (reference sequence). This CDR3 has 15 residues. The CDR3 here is CATNDRTVGNYGYTF. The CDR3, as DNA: TGTGCGACGAATGACAGGACCGTAGGGAACTATGGCTACACCTTC.

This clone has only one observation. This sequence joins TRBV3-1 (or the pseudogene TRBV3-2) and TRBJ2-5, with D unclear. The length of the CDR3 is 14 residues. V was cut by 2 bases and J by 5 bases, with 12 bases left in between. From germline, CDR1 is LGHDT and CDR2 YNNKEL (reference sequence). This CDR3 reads CASSQHAQRETQYF. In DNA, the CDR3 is TGTGCCAGCAGCCAACATGCGCAACGGGAGACCCAGTACTTC.

CDR3 residues: CASSFQGKSTEAFF. For the CDR3, the DNA is TGCGCCAGCAGCTTCCAGGGGAAGTCTACTGAAGCTTTCTTT. The chain couples TRBV5-1 to TRBJ1-1, with TRBD1 as a possible D gene (6 bases). Looked up from germline, CDR1 is SGHRS and CDR2 is YFSETQ. Trimming pared 2 bases from V and 5 bases from J, leaving 13 bases between. The CDR3 runs to 14 residues.

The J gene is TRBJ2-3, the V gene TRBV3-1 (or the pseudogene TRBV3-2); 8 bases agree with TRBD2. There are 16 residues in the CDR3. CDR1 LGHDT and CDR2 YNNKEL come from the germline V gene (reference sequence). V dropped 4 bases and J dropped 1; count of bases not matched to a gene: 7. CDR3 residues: CASSPRGGQRTDTQYF. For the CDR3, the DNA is TGTGCCAGCAGCCCCCGCGGGGGGCAGCGCACAGATACGCAGTATTTT.

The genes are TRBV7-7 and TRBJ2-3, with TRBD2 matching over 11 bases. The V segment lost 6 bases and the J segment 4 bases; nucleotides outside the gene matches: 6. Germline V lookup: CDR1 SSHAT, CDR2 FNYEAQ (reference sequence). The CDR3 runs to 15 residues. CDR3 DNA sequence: TGTGCCAGCAGTCGACGGACTAGCGGGCCAGATACGCAGTATTTT. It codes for CASSRRTSGPDTQYF.

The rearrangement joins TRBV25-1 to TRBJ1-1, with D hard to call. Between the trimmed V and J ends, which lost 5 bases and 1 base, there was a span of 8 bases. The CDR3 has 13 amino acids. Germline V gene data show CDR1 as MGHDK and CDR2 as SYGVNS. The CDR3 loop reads CASSNNRNTEAFF. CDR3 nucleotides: TGTGCCAGCAGTAACAACAGGAACACTGAAGCTTTCTTT. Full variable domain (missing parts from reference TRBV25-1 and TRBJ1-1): EADIYQTPRYLVIGTGKKITLECSQTMGHDKMYWYQQDPGMELHLIHYSYGVNSTEKGDLSSESTVSRIRTEHFPLTLESARPSHTSQYLCASSNNRNTEAFFGQGTRLTVV.

The CDR3 reads CASSSGTYSGRVQYF. The CDR3 DNA sequence: TGTGCCAGCAGCTCGGGAACCTATAGCGGGAGGGTTCAGTACTTC. The chain uses TRBV7-2 and TRBJ2-4, with 11 bases matching TRBD2. The CDR3 length is 15 residues. CDR1 and CDR2 (germline): SGHTA, FQGNSA. V shed 4 bases, J shed 11 bases, and the junction held 10 bases outside the gene matches.

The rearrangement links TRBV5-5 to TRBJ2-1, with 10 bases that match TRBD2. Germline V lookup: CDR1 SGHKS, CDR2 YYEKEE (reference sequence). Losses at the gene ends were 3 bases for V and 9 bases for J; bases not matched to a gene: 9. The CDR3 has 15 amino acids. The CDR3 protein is CASSSLSGRVGEQFF. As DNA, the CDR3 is TGTGCCAGCAGCTCCTTGAGCGGGAGGGTGGGTGAGCAGTTCTTC.

In nucleotides, the CDR3 is TGTGCCAGCAGCTTGGGCCCCGAGGGACAGCCCCAGCATTTT. It codes for CASSLGPEGQPQHF. The chain has TRBV5-8 and TRBJ1-5; D is unresolved. Trimming stripped 0 bases from V and 7 bases from J, with 11 bases between. The V gene's germline CDR1 is SGHTS and CDR2 YDEGEE. This CDR3 has 14 amino acids.

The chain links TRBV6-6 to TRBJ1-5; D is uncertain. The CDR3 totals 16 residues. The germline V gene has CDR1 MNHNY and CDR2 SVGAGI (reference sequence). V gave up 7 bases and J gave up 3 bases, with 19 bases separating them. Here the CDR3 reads CASTTSLSSPNQPQHF. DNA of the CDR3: TGTGCCAGCACCACGTCATTGAGCTCCCCCAATCAGCCCCAGCATTTT.

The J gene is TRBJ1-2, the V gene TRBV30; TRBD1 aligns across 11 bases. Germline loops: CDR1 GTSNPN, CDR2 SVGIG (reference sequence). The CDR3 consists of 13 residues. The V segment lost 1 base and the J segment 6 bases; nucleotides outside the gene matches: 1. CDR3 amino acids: CAWSGDRGDGYTF. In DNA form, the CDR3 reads TGTGCCTGGAGTGGGGACAGGGGGGATGGCTACACCTTC.

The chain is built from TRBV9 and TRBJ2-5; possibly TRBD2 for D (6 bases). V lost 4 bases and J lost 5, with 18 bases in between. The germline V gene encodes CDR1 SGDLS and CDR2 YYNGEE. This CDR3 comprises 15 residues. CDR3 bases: TGTGCCAGCAGCCCACCTGGGGCGGGGAGGGAGACCCAGTACTTC. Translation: CASSPPGAGRETQYF. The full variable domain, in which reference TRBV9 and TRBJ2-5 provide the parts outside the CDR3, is DSGVTQTPKHLITATGQRVTLRCSPRSGDLSVYWYQQSLDQGLQFLIQYYNGEERAKGNILERFSAQQFPDLHSELNLSSLELGDSALYFCASSPPGAGRETQYFGPGTRLLVL.

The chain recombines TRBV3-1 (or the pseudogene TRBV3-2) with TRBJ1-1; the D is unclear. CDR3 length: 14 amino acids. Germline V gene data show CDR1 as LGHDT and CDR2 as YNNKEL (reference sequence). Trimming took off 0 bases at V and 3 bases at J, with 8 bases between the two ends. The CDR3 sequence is CASSQDGRHTEAFF. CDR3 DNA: TGTGCCAGCAGCCAAGATGGCAGGCACACTGAAGCTTTCTTT.